This T cell receptor beta chain was identified during a study of shared clonotypes between healthy human individuals. Once extracted for a subset, genomic DNA was divided evenly among several immunoSEQ plates. TCRdb keeps only in-frame clones here, not all; method: immunoSEQ multiplex PCR. This sample has around 1.1 million clones, with about four fifths found just once. This clone showed up just a few times. Germline V gene data show CDR1 as SEHNR and CDR2 as FQNEAQ (reference sequence). V dropped 5 bases and J dropped 7 bases, with 11 bases sitting between them. The CDR3 spans 12 residues. The V gene is TRBV7-9, the J gene TRBJ1-2; D not certain. The origin of this receptor is a man aged 18-30 years in good health. Some clones in this sample may be carry-over from other donors' samples. Sequencing was carried out using memory CD4+ T cells from PBMCs. Subset indicated: CD45RA-negative fraction. CDR3 in DNA: TGTGCCAGCAGCCCACAGCGGGGTGGCTACACCTTC. Its translation is CASSPQRGGYTF.